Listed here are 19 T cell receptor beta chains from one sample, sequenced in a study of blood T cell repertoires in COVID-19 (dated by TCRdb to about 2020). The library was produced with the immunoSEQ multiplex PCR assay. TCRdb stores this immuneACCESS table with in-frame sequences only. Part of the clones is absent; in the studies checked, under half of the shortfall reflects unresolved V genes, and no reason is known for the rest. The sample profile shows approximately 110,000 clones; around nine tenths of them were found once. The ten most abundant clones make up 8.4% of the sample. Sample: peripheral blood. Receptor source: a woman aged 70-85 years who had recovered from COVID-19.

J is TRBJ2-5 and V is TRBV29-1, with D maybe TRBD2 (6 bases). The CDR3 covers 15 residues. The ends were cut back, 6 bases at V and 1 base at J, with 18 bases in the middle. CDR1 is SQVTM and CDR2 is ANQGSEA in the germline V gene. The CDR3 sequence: CSVIGGLRGQETQYF. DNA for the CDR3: TGCAGCGTCATCGGGGGTTTGCGGGGCCAAGAGACCCAGTACTTC.

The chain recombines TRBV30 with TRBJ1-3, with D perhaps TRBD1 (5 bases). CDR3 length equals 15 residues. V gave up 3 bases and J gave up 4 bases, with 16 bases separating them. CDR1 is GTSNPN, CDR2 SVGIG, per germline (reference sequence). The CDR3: CAWRDPGAGGNTIYF. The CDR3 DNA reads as TGTGCCTGGAGGGACCCTGGGGCGGGGGGAAACACCATATATTTT.

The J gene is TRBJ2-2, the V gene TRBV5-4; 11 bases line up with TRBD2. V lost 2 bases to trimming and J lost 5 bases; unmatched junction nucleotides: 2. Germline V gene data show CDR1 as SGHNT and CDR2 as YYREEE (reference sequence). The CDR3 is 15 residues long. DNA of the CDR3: TGTGCCAGCAGCTTACTAGCGGGGGAGACCGGGGAGCTGTTTTTT. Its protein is CASSLLAGETGELFF.

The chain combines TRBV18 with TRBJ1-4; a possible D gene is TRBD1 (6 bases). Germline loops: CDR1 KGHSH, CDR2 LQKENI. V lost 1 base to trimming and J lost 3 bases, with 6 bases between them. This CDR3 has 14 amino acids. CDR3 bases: TGTGCCAGCTCACCACGGGGGCCTAATGAAAAACTGTTTTTT. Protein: CASSPRGPNEKLFF.

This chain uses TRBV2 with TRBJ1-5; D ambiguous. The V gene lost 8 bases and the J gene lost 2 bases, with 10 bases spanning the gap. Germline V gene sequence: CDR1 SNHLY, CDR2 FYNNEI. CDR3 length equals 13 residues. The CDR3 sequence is CASGSEGNQPQHF. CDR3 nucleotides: TGTGCCAGCGGTAGCGAAGGCAATCAGCCCCAGCATTTT.

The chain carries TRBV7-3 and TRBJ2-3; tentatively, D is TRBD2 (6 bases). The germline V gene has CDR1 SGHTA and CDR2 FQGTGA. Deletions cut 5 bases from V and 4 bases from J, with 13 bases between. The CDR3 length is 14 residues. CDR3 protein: CASSRDSGADTQYF. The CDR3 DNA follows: TGTGCCAGCAGCCGGGACTCGGGGGCAGATACGCAGTATTTT.

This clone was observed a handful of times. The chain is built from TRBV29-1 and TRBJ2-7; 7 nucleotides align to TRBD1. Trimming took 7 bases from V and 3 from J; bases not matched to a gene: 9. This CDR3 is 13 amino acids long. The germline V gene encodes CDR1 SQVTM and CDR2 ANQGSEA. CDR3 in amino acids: CSASKRGLYEQYF. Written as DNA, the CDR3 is TGCAGCGCGAGTAAAAGGGGGCTCTACGAGCAGTACTTC.

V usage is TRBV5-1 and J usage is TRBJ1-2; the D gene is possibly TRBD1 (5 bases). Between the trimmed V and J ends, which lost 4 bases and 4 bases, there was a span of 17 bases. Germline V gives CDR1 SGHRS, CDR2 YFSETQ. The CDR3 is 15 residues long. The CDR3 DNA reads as TGCGCCAGCAGCCAATTTGATGGGGGGAGCTATGGCTACACCTTC. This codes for CASSQFDGGSYGYTF.

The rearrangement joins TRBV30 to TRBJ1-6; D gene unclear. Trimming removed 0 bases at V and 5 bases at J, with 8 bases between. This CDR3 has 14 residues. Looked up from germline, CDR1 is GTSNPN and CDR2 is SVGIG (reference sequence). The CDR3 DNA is TGTGCCTGGAGTGTAAAACGGGATAATTCACCCCTCCACTTT. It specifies CAWSVKRDNSPLHF. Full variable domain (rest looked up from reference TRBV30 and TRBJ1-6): SQTIHQWPATLVQPVGSPLSLECTVEGTSNPNLYWYRQAAGRGLQLLFYSVGIGQISSEVPQNLSASRPQDRQFILSSKKLLLSDSGFYLCAWSVKRDNSPLHFGNGTRLTVT.

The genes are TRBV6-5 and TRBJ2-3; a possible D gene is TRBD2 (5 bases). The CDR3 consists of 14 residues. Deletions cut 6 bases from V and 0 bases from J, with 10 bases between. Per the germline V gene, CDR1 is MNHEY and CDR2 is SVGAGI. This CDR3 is CASRVARSTDTQYF. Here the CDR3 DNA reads TGTGCCAGCAGGGTAGCGAGAAGCACAGATACGCAGTATTTT.

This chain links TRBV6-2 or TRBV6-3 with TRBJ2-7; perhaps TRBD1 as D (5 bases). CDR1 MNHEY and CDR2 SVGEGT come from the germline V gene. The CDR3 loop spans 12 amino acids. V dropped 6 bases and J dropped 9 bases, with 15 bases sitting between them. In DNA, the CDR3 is TGTGCCAGCAGCAACAGGCTGGTGGGGCAGTACTTC. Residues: CASSNRLVGQYF.

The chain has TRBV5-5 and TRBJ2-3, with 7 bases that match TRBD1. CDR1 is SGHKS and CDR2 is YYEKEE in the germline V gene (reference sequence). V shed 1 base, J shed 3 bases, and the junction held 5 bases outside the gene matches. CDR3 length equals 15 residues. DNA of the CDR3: TGTGCCAGCAGCTTGTGGGCAGGGGGAACAGATACGCAGTATTTT. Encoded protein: CASSLWAGGTDTQYF.

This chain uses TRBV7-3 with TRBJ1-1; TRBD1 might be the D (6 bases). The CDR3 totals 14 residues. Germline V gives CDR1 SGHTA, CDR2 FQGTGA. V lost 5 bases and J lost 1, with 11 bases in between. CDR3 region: CASSLSRGNTEAFF. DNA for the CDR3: TGTGCCAGCAGCCTATCCAGGGGGAACACTGAAGCTTTCTTT.

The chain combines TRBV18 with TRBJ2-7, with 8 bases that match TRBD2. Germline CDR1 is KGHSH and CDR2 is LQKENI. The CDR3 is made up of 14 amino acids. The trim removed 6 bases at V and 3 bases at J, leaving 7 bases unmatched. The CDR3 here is CASSLGLAGYEQYF. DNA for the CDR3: TGTGCCAGCTCCCTTGGACTAGCAGGCTACGAGCAGTACTTC. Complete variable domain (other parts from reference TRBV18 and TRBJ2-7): NAGVMQNPRHLVRRRGQEARLRCSPMKGHSHVYWYRQLPEEGLKFMVYLQKENIIDESGMPKERFSAEFPKEGPSILRIQQVVRGDSAAYFCASSLGLAGYEQYFGPGTRLTVT.

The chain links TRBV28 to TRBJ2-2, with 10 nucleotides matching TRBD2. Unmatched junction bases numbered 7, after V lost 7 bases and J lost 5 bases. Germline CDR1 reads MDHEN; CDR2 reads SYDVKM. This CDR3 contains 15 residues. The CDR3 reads CASIRPAGGTGELFF. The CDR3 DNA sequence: TGTGCCAGCATTCGACCAGCGGGGGGGACCGGGGAGCTGTTTTTT. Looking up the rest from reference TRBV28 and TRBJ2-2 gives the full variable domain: DVKVTQSSRYLVKRTGEKVFLECVQDMDHENMFWYRQDPGLGLRLIYFSYDVKMKEKGDIPEGYSVSREKKERFSLILESASTNQTSMYLCASIRPAGGTGELFFGEGSRLTVL.

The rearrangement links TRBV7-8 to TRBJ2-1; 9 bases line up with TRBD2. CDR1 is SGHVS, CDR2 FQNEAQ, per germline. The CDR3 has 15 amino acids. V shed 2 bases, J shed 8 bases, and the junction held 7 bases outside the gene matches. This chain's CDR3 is CASSLTPGLADEQFF. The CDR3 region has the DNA TGTGCCAGCAGCTTAACGCCGGGACTAGCAGATGAGCAGTTCTTC. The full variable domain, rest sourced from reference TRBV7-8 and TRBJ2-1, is GAGVSQSPRYKVAKRGQDVALRCDPISGHVSLFWYQQALGQGPEFLTYFQNEAQLDKSGLPSDRFFAERPEGSVSTLKIQRTQQEDSAVYLCASSLTPGLADEQFFGPGTRLTVL.

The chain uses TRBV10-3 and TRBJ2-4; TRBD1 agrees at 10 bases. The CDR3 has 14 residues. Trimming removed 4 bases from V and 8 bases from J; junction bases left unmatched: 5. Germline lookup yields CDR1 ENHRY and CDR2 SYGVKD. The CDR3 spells CAISGGTGEDIQYF. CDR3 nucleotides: TGTGCCATCAGTGGGGGGACAGGGGAAGACATTCAGTACTTC.

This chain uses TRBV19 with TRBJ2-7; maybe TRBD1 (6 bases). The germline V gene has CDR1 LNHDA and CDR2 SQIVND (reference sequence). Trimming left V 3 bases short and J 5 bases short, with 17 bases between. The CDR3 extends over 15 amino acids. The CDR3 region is CASSITGLQFNEQYF. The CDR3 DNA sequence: TGTGCCAGTAGTATCACAGGGCTCCAATTTAACGAGCAGTACTTC.

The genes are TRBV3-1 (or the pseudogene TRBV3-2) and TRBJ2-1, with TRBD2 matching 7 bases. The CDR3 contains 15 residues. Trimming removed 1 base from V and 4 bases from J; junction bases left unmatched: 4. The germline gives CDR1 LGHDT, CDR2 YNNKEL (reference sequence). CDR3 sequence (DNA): TGTGCCAGCAGCCAAGGGCGGGAGCGATACAATGAGCAGTTCTTC. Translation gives CASSQGRERYNEQFF.